One and the same sample provided the 23 T cell receptor beta chains below, sequenced in a study of patients and donors after allogeneic stem cell transplantation. TCRdb passed the RT-PCR reads through MiXCR, listing each CDR3 protein once. The repertoire consists of over 200,000 distinct CDR3 sequences, with about 38% occurring once and the leading ten covering 9.5% to 13%. Sequencing used blood, either unsorted or a sorted T cell fraction (not recorded which). These receptor sequences come from a human donor who was either an allogeneic HSCT recipient or a stem cell or donor lymphocyte infusion donor (not recorded which). It is not recorded whose cells these are; they may come from a transplant donor.

The CDR3 is CASSARTGRETQYF. The CDR3 nucleotides read TGCGCCAGCAGCGCCAGGACAGGGAGAGAGACCCAGTACTTC. The chain combines TRBV5-1 with TRBJ2-5, with 8 bases lining up with TRBD1. V shed 4 bases, J shed 4 bases, and the junction held 6 bases outside the gene matches. Per germline, CDR1 SGHRS and CDR2 YFSETQ. The CDR3 contains 14 residues.

This chain joins TRBV3-1 and TRBJ2-4, with D unresolved. This CDR3 spans 17 amino acids. Germline CDR1 and CDR2: LGHDT and YNNKEL (reference sequence). V was clipped by 1 base and J by 0 bases, with 13 bases between them. The CDR3, as DNA: TGTGCCAGCAGCCAAGCACCCGGTTCATTAGCCAAAAACATTCAGTACTTC. As protein: CASSQAPGSLAKNIQYF.

This clonotype was seen a handful of times. The chain couples TRBV20-1 to TRBJ1-5, with D perhaps matching TRBD1 (5 bases). This CDR3 region has 14 residues. V dropped 4 bases and J dropped 3 bases, with 13 bases sitting between them. CDR1 and CDR2 (germline): DFQATT, SNEGSKA (reference sequence). This CDR3 is CSANRDWSNQPQHF. As DNA, the CDR3 is TGCAGTGCTAACCGGGACTGGTCCAATCAGCCCCAGCATTTT.

V usage is TRBV28 and J usage is TRBJ1-5, with TRBD1 identical over 7 bases. V shed 2 bases and J 7 bases; nucleotides not matched to a gene: 8. CDR3 length: 15 residues. Germline V gives CDR1 MDHEN, CDR2 SYDVKM. The CDR3 coding sequence is TGTGCCAGCAGTTTAAATCCCAGGGGGTGGCAGCCCCAGCATTTT. Residues: CASSLNPRGWQPQHF.

V and J are TRBV7-9 and TRBJ2-1, with 7 bases identical to TRBD2. Germline CDR1 and CDR2: SEHNR and FQNEAQ (reference sequence). The CDR3 loop spans 16 amino acids. Trimming at V came to 1 base and at J to 7 bases, leaving 10 bases not matched to a gene. The CDR3 here is CASSLVSLTRGNEQFF. CDR3 nucleotides: TGTGCCAGCAGCTTAGTCTCCCTTACGCGGGGGAATGAGCAGTTCTTC.

This clonotype was seen a handful of times. The chain links TRBV12-3 or TRBV12-4 to TRBJ2-7; no firm D call. This CDR3 is 12 amino acids long. V lost 5 bases, J lost 1 base, and 6 bases lay in between. CDR3 residues: CASSGFSYEQYF. CDR3 bases: TGTGCCAGCAGTGGTTTTTCCTACGAGCAGTACTTC.

J is TRBJ2-1 and V is TRBV5-1; tentatively, D is TRBD1 (6 bases). The CDR3 contains 13 residues. CDR1 is SGHRS, CDR2 YFSETQ, per germline. Trimming removed 3 bases from V and 9 bases from J, with 13 bases in between. The DNA of the CDR3 is TGCGCCAGCAGCTCAACTACAGGGCCTGAGCAGTTCTTC. Protein product: CASSSTTGPEQFF. Complete variable domain (other parts from reference TRBV5-1 and TRBJ2-1): KAGVTQTPRYLIKTRGQQVTLSCSPISGHRSVSWYQQTPGQGLQFLFEYFSETQRNKGNFPGRFSGRQFSNSRSEMNVSTLELGDSALYLCASSSTTGPEQFFGPGTRLTVL.

This clonotype has a handful of counts. The genes are TRBV5-1 and TRBJ1-2; D is unresolved. There are 14 residues in the CDR3. Trimming shortened V by 4 bases and J by 5 bases, and 15 bases separated the two germline ends. Germline V gene lookup returns CDR1 SGHRS and CDR2 YFSETQ. This CDR3 reads CASSISDYRYGYTF. CDR3 nucleotides: TGCGCCAGCAGCATTTCGGACTATCGGTATGGCTACACCTTC.

The rearrangement uses TRBV15 and TRBJ1-1; D remains unclear. Between the trimmed V and J ends, which lost 1 base and 2 bases, there was a span of 8 bases. Germline loops: CDR1 LNHNV, CDR2 YYDKDF (reference sequence). This CDR3 contains 14 residues. CDR3 bases: TGTGCCACCAGCAGAGTGGTGACAAACACTGAAGCTTTCTTT. Amino acid sequence: CATSRVVTNTEAFF.

This chain links TRBV20-1 with TRBJ1-2, with a tentative D call TRBD1 (6 bases). In germline, CDR1 is DFQATT, CDR2 SNEGSKA (reference sequence). This CDR3 has 14 amino acids. Trimming cost V 0 bases and J 7 bases, with 15 bases left between them. DNA for the CDR3: TGCAGTGCTAGAGATGGAGACGGCAGGGGTGGCTACACCTTC. It codes for CSARDGDGRGGYTF.

This chain connects TRBV4-2 to TRBJ2-3; TRBD1 matches at 9 bases. The CDR3 length is 16 residues. The germline V gene has CDR1 LGHNA and CDR2 YNFKEQ. With 4 bases clipped from V and 4 bases from J, the junction kept 9 bases outside the gene matches. CDR3 coding DNA: TGTGCCAGCAGCCCGGCCGGGACAGGGACTGCAGATACGCAGTATTTT. Encoded protein: CASSPAGTGTADTQYF.

This chain connects TRBV9 to TRBJ1-3; perhaps TRBD1 as D (5 bases). Trimming cost V 0 bases and J 9 bases, with 10 bases left between them. The CDR3 loop spans 13 amino acids. Germline values: CDR1 SGDLS, CDR2 YYNGEE. CDR3 coding DNA: TGTGCCAGCAGCGTAGGACCGGGGGGCACCATATATTTT. Its protein product is CASSVGPGGTIYF.

This clonotype came up a few times. The chain is built from TRBV7-9 and TRBJ1-1, with 7 nucleotides matching TRBD1. This CDR3 is 15 amino acids long. CDR1 is SEHNR and CDR2 is FQNEAQ in the germline V gene (reference sequence). V was clipped by 1 base and J by 2 bases; unmatched bases: 4. The CDR3 region is CASSLEGTANTEAFF. The CDR3 nucleotides are TGTGCCAGCAGCTTAGAAGGGACAGCCAACACTGAAGCTTTCTTT.

This clonotype was observed a handful of times. V gene TRBV12-3 or TRBV12-4 combines with J gene TRBJ1-5; D might be TRBD1 (6 bases). V was pared by 7 bases and J by 11 bases, with 18 bases between. This CDR3 is 13 amino acids long. CDR3 sequence: CASTHGQGTAQHF. CDR3 DNA: TGTGCCAGCACCCATGGCCAGGGGACGGCCCAGCATTTT.

The chain is built from TRBV15 and TRBJ2-1, with 8 bases identical to TRBD2. This CDR3 is 15 amino acids long. The J segment lost 7 bases and the V segment lost 3 bases, leaving 8 bases of the junction unmatched. The V gene's germline CDR1 is LNHNV and CDR2 YYDKDF (reference sequence). CDR3 in amino acids: CATSRLGSGANEQFF. CDR3 bases: TGTGCCACCAGCAGGCTTGGTAGCGGGGCTAATGAGCAGTTCTTC.

The rearrangement links TRBV28 to TRBJ1-4, with D possibly matching TRBD1 (5 bases). Germline CDR1 is MDHEN and CDR2 is SYDVKM. Trimming took off 1 base at V and 8 bases at J, with 11 bases between the two ends. The CDR3 length is 14 residues. The CDR3 loop reads CASSLSGGGEKLFF. The CDR3 DNA sequence: TGTGCCAGCAGTTTATCCGGGGGAGGAGAAAAACTGTTTTTT.

The chain recombines TRBV6-2 or TRBV6-3 with TRBJ1-1, with a weak D call TRBD1 (6 bases). Germline V gives CDR1 MNHEY, CDR2 SVGEGT. The CDR3 sequence is 17 residues long. V was shortened by 7 bases and J by 5 bases, with 26 bases between the two germline ends. The CDR3 sequence is CASTKYREGISLTEAFF. CDR3 bases: TGTGCCAGCACCAAATACAGGGAGGGGATTTCGTTAACTGAAGCTTTCTTT.

This clonotype was counted a few times. CDR3 amino acids: CASSLAPIREAEAFF. The DNA for the CDR3 is TGTGCCAGCAGCTTGGCGCCTATAAGGGAGGCTGAAGCTTTCTTT. J is TRBJ1-1 and V is TRBV5-6, with D hard to call. Trimming left V 0 bases short and J 6 bases short, with 15 bases between. The CDR3 has 15 amino acids. The germline CDR1 and CDR2 sequences are SGHDT and YYEEEE.

The chain joins TRBV20-1 to TRBJ2-3; D gene uncertain. Trimming took off 3 bases at V and 1 base at J, with 8 bases between the two ends. Germline V CDR1 and CDR2: DFQATT, SNEGSKA (reference sequence). The CDR3 sequence is 13 residues long. The CDR3 sequence: CSASFGRTDTQYF. The DNA of the CDR3 is TGCAGTGCTAGTTTTGGTCGCACAGATACGCAGTATTTT.

This clonotype was counted only a few times. The J gene is TRBJ1-3, the V gene TRBV27; 7 nucleotides agree with TRBD1. V was clipped by 4 bases and J by 3 bases; unmatched bases: 6. Germline V lookup: CDR1 MNHEY, CDR2 SMNVEV (reference sequence). The CDR3 runs to 15 residues. The CDR3 loop reads CASSSTGVGGNTIYF. DNA of the CDR3: TGTGCCAGCAGTTCTACAGGGGTTGGTGGAAACACCATATATTTT.

For the CDR3, the DNA is TGCGCCAGCAGCCCCGGCGCGGGTACTAGCAATCAGCCCCAGCATTTT. This encodes CASSPGAGTSNQPQHF. This rearrangement joins TRBV5-1 to TRBJ1-5, with D unresolved. V lost 4 bases to trimming and J lost 0 bases, with 14 bases between them. The CDR3 has 16 residues. Germline CDR1 SGHRS, CDR2 YFSETQ.

The sample holds a few counts of this clonotype. The V call is TRBV4-1, the J call TRBJ2-1; 9 bases agree with TRBD1. From germline, CDR1 is MGHRA and CDR2 YSYEKL. The junction had 11 bases not matched to a gene; V was cut back by 1 base and J by 16 bases. The CDR3 spans 14 residues. Here the CDR3 reads CASSQAELGTGSFF. The CDR3 nucleotides are TGCGCCAGCAGCCAAGCGGAGTTAGGGACAGGGTCATTCTTC.

This chain uses TRBV4-1 with TRBJ2-7, with unresolved D. Germline-derived CDR1 and CDR2 are MGHRA and YSYEKL. V was pared by 4 bases and J by 2 bases, with 12 bases between. The CDR3 spans 14 residues. This CDR3 is CASSPRHSTYEQYF. In DNA form, the CDR3 reads TGCGCCAGCAGCCCCAGACATAGTACCTACGAGCAGTACTTC.